These 13 T cell receptor beta chains were all obtained from the same sample, sequenced in a study of cytomegalovirus exposure and HLA in healthy donors. In the PCR, 60 Vbeta and 13 Jbeta primers were used. Measured with immunoSEQ multiplex PCR; TCRdb has only the in-frame clones, and not every one. The repertoire consists of some 180,000 clones, with 9.5% occurring once and the leading ten covering approximately 1.5%. The source material was PBMCs. The receptors come from a woman under 40 in good health and CMV-seropositive.

This clone has more than one count but fewer than ten. CDR3 region: CASKRAGESYEQYF. In DNA, the CDR3 is TGCGCCAGCAAACGAGCGGGTGAGTCCTACGAGCAGTACTTC. This chain joins TRBV5-1 and TRBJ2-7; TRBD2 is a possible D gene (6 bases). The CDR3 is made up of 14 amino acids. CDR1 SGHRS and CDR2 YFSETQ come from the germline V gene. Trimming removed 6 bases at V and 1 base at J, with 14 bases between.

This clone was observed a few times. The chain links TRBV10-3 to TRBJ2-3, with D perhaps TRBD1 (5 bases). The V gene's germline CDR1 is ENHRY and CDR2 SYGVKD. V lost 5 bases and J 3 bases, leaving 18 bases between the germline ends. This CDR3 is built from 16 residues. CDR3 sequence: CAISPTGGRGTDTQYF. In DNA form, the CDR3 reads TGTGCCATCAGTCCAACAGGCGGACGAGGAACAGATACGCAGTATTTT.

This clone turned up a few times. The chain links TRBV5-6 to TRBJ1-2, with D maybe TRBD1 (6 bases). Germline values: CDR1 SGHDT, CDR2 YYEEEE. The CDR3 covers 13 residues. V gave up 0 bases and J gave up 3 bases, with 6 bases separating them. The CDR3 nucleotides are TGTGCCAGCAGCTTGGGGGGGCACTATGGCTACACCTTC. This encodes CASSLGGHYGYTF. The variable domain in full, completed from reference TRBV5-6 and TRBJ1-2, reads DAGVTQSPTHLIKTRGQQVTLRCSPKSGHDTVSWYQQALGQGPQFIFQYYEEEERQRGNFPDRFSGHQFPNYSSELNVNALLLGDSALYLCASSLGGHYGYTFGSGTRLTVV.

The genes are TRBV29-1 and TRBJ1-1, with unresolved D. Per germline, CDR1 SQVTM and CDR2 ANQGSEA. This CDR3 has 11 residues. Trimming pared 7 bases from V and 4 bases from J, leaving 10 bases between. The CDR3 sequence is CSETRGTEAFF. CDR3 DNA sequence: TGCAGCGAAACCCGGGGCACTGAAGCTTTCTTT.

This sequence joins TRBV9 and TRBJ2-3; 11 nucleotides match TRBD2. Germline V CDR1 and CDR2: SGDLS, YYNGEE. This CDR3 is 16 amino acids long. V shed 4 bases, J shed 3 bases, and the junction held 7 bases outside the gene matches. The CDR3, as DNA: TGTGCCAGCAGCATCCTTAGCGGGAGGGCAACAGATACGCAGTATTTT. Protein product: CASSILSGRATDTQYF.

The rearrangement uses TRBV10-3 and TRBJ1-2; D possibly corresponds to TRBD1 (5 bases). The V end lost 2 bases, the J end lost 8 bases, and 9 bases lay between the germline ends. This CDR3 spans 12 amino acids. Germline V gene data show CDR1 as ENHRY and CDR2 as SYGVKD. CDR3 sequence: CAISEPGFGYTF. The CDR3 DNA reads TGTGCCATCAGTGAGCCAGGGTTCGGCTACACCTTC.

The rearrangement joins TRBV10-1 to TRBJ2-5; D possibly corresponds to TRBD2 (6 bases). Germline values: CDR1 WNHNN, CDR2 SYGVQD (reference sequence). V was cut by 3 bases and J by 5 bases, with 19 bases left in between. The CDR3 is 16 residues long. For the CDR3, the DNA is TGCGCCAGCAGTGATGCGGGGAGCGGTGTTAAGGAGACCCAGTACTTC. Translated, it gives CASSDAGSGVKETQYF.

This chain uses TRBV7-8 with TRBJ1-1; 9 nucleotides match TRBD1. There are 16 residues in the CDR3. Trimming took 2 bases from V and 4 from J; bases not matched to a gene: 8. Germline V gives CDR1 SGHVS, CDR2 FQNEAQ. CDR3 DNA: TGTGCCAGCAGCTTAAGACAGGGGGGAGACAGCACTGAAGCTTTCTTT. This translates into CASSLRQGGDSTEAFF.

This clone appeared a few times. The chain is built from TRBV6-6 and TRBJ2-4; maybe TRBD2 (5 bases). The V and J ends lost 6 bases and 0 bases respectively, with 12 bases between them. Germline V gene lookup returns CDR1 MNHNY and CDR2 SVGAGI (reference sequence). CDR3 length equals 15 residues. The CDR3 is CASRPSGIAKNIQYF. Here the CDR3 DNA reads TGTGCCAGCAGACCCAGCGGAATAGCCAAAAACATTCAGTACTTC.

This clone was counted once. The chain uses TRBV7-2 and TRBJ1-4; possibly TRBD1 for D (6 bases). The CDR3 has 14 amino acids. Germline assignment: CDR1 SGHTA and CDR2 FQGNSA. The V end lost 5 bases, the J end lost 2 bases, and 9 bases lay between the germline ends. This CDR3 is CASSITGTNEKLFF. DNA of the CDR3: TGTGCCAGCAGCATTACAGGGACTAATGAAAAACTGTTTTTT. The full variable domain, rest sourced from reference TRBV7-2 and TRBJ1-4, is GAGVSQSPSNKVTEKGKDVELRCDPISGHTALYWYRQSLGQGLEFLIYFQGNSAPDKSGLPSDRFSAERTGGSVSTLTIQRTQQEDSAVYLCASSITGTNEKLFFGSGTQLSVL.

This clone has a handful of counts. The chain employs TRBV11-1 and TRBJ1-1, with 10 bases lining up with TRBD1. V lost 2 bases to trimming and J lost 5 bases; unmatched junction nucleotides: 5. Per the germline V gene, CDR1 is SGHAT and CDR2 is FQDESV (reference sequence). This CDR3 region has 15 residues. This chain's CDR3 is CASSLTRTGGTEAFF. CDR3 sequence (DNA): TGTGCCAGCAGCTTAACGAGGACAGGGGGGACTGAAGCTTTCTTT. Full variable domain (remainder filled in from reference TRBV11-1 and TRBJ1-1): EAEVAQSPRYKITEKSQAVAFWCDPISGHATLYWYRQILGQGPELLVQFQDESVVDDSQLPKDRFSAERLKGVDSTLKIQPAELGDSAMYLCASSLTRTGGTEAFFGQGTRLTVV.

The chain links TRBV15 to TRBJ2-2, with TRBD2 identical over 9 bases. The junction had 12 bases not matched to a gene; V was cut back by 0 bases and J by 4 bases. There are 19 residues in the CDR3. CDR1 is LNHNV and CDR2 is YYDKDF in the germline V gene (reference sequence). The CDR3 sequence: CATSRDLWVAGVGTGELFF. CDR3 in DNA: TGTGCCACCAGCAGAGATCTGTGGGTAGCGGGAGTCGGCACCGGGGAGCTGTTTTTT. The full variable domain, its missing parts supplied by reference TRBV15 and TRBJ2-2, is DAMVIQNPRYQVTQFGKPVTLSCSQTLNHNVMYWYQQKSSQAPKLLFHYYDKDFNNEADTPDNFQSRRPNTSFCFLDIRSPGLGDTAMYLCATSRDLWVAGVGTGELFFGEGSRLTVL.

The rearrangement links TRBV5-6 to TRBJ2-7; TRBD2 is a possible D gene (5 bases). This CDR3 has 18 amino acids. Germline V CDR1 and CDR2: SGHDT, YYEEEE. V lost 2 bases and J 0 bases, leaving 21 bases between the germline ends. Written as DNA, the CDR3 is TGTGCCAGCAGCTTTAGAGGTTCTCGGGGTTACAGCTCCTACGAGCAGTACTTC. It encodes CASSFRGSRGYSSYEQYF.